Following are 23 T cell receptor beta chains from one sample sequenced in a study of T cell responses to AZD1222 COVID-19 vaccine (dated by TCRdb to about 2021). The label giving this sample's time point can be read as: about 28 days (+/-7) after the second vaccine dose. Library construction relied on the immunoSEQ multiplex PCR assay. As stored in TCRdb, this immuneACCESS dataset retains in-frame rearrangements with V and J assigned. A fraction of the clones does not appear; measured against another copy, unresolved V genes explain less than half of the discrepancy, and the remainder lacks a known reason. The sample includes some 84,000 clones, with approximately 88% observed a single time. The ten biggest clones cover 11% of the sample. The sequencing used peripheral blood, collected 28 days after the second AZD1222 dose. The receptors originated from an adult who received the AZD1222 COVID-19 vaccine.

V is TRBV6-5 and J is TRBJ2-7; possibly TRBD2 for D (6 bases). This CDR3 contains 12 residues. V was cut by 6 bases and J by 9 bases, with 15 bases left in between. Looked up from germline, CDR1 is MNHEY and CDR2 is SVGAGI. CDR3 in amino acids: CASSRPQGGQYF. CDR3 sequence (DNA): TGTGCCAGCAGCAGACCTCAGGGAGGGCAGTACTTC.

The chain carries TRBV27 and TRBJ1-6, with a tentative D call TRBD1 (5 bases). The CDR3 has 17 residues. Germline V gene sequence: CDR1 MNHEY, CDR2 SMNVEV (reference sequence). V was cut by 0 bases and J by 0 bases, with 9 bases left in between. CDR3 sequence reads: CASSLSGVSSYNSPLHF. CDR3 nucleotides: TGTGCCAGCAGTTTATCGGGGGTCAGCTCCTATAATTCACCCCTCCACTTT.

V is TRBV7-3 and J is TRBJ1-2; 7 bases agree with TRBD1. The ends lost 4 bases at V and 3 bases at J; junction bases unmatched: 8. The CDR3 contains 15 residues. In germline, CDR1 is SGHTA, CDR2 FQGTGA. Here the CDR3 reads CASSWGPDRDYGYTF. The CDR3 DNA follows: TGTGCCAGCAGCTGGGGACCCGACAGGGACTATGGCTACACCTTC. The complete variable domain, with remaining parts taken from reference TRBV7-3 and TRBJ1-2, reads GAGVSQTPSNKVTEKGKYVELRCDPISGHTALYWYRQSLGQGPEFLIYFQGTGAADDSGLPNDRFFAVRPEGSVSTLKIQRTERGDSAVYLCASSWGPDRDYGYTFGSGTRLTVV.

The V gene is TRBV6-6, the J gene TRBJ2-3; no definite D call. The CDR3 has 17 amino acids. Germline loops: CDR1 MNHNY, CDR2 SVGAGI (reference sequence). The germline V and J ends were trimmed by 5 bases and 3 bases, with 21 bases remaining between them. CDR3 nucleotide sequence: TGTGCCAGCAGTCCCACCGTCCATCAGCTCCGAACAGATACGCAGTATTTT. Its translation is CASSPTVHQLRTDTQYF.

The V and J genes are TRBV5-1 and TRBJ1-2, with D possibly matching TRBD1 (5 bases). V was clipped by 4 bases and J by 7 bases, with 14 bases between them. This CDR3 has 13 residues. In germline, CDR1 is SGHRS, CDR2 YFSETQ. The CDR3 DNA is TGCGCCAGCAGCCCAAACGAGAGGGGTGGCTACACCTTC. Protein: CASSPNERGGYTF. The entire variable domain, with the rest obtained from reference TRBV5-1 and TRBJ1-2, is as follows: KAGVTQTPRYLIKTRGQQVTLSCSPISGHRSVSWYQQTPGQGLQFLFEYFSETQRNKGNFPGRFSGRQFSNSRSEMNVSTLELGDSALYLCASSPNERGGYTFGSGTRLTVV.

The chain employs TRBV6-1 and TRBJ1-1, with D possibly being TRBD1 (6 bases). The CDR3 spans 18 residues. CDR1 MNHNS and CDR2 SASEGT come from the germline V gene. The ends were cut back, 2 bases at V and 4 bases at J, with 23 bases in the middle. The CDR3 coding sequence is TGTGCCAGCAGTGAATTGGGGATCGGGGGGCTCATAGGCACTGAAGCTTTCTTT. Translation: CASSELGIGGLIGTEAFF.

This clone was found once. Germline is not matched at one junction end, which may reflect a read error. The chain couples TRBV7-7 to TRBJ2-5; the D gene is possibly TRBD1 (5 bases). CDR1 SSHAT and CDR2 FNYEAQ come from the germline V gene (reference sequence). The CDR3 runs 13 residues. The chain's CDR3 is CASSPGHAETQYF. The CDR3 nucleotides are TGTGCTAGCAGCCCCGGACACGCCGAGACCCAGTACTTC.

The chain recombines TRBV27 with TRBJ2-1; the D gene could be TRBD1 or TRBD2 (5 bases each). CDR1 is MNHEY, CDR2 SMNVEV, per germline (reference sequence). This CDR3 spans 15 amino acids. V was cut by 5 bases and J by 5 bases, with 16 bases left in between. CDR3 in DNA: TGTGCCAGCAGTCCCCGGGACGGATGGCACAATGAGCAGTTCTTC. It encodes CASSPRDGWHNEQFF.

This chain joins TRBV6-2 or TRBV6-3 and TRBJ2-5; D gene unclear. The CDR3 spans 16 residues. Between the trimmed V and J ends, which lost 0 bases and 1 base, there was a span of 12 bases. Germline-derived CDR1 and CDR2 are MNHEY and SVGEGT. CDR3 in amino acids: CASSYSGYWAQETQYF. CDR3 nucleotides: TGTGCCAGCAGTTACTCCGGCTACTGGGCCCAAGAGACCCAGTACTTC.

V usage is TRBV7-3 and J usage is TRBJ1-1; D gene ambiguous. Germline-derived CDR1 and CDR2 are SGHTA and FQGTGA. This CDR3 spans 12 amino acids. Trimming pared 5 bases from V and 4 bases from J, leaving 8 bases between. CDR3 nucleotide sequence: TGTGCCAGCAGCCCCGGAGGCACTGAAGCTTTCTTT. It is translated as CASSPGGTEAFF.

The chain employs TRBV11-1 and TRBJ1-3; no definite D call. V was clipped by 4 bases and J by 0 bases, with 4 bases between them. Germline CDR1 is SGHAT and CDR2 is FQDESV (reference sequence). CDR3 size: 13 residues. CDR3 bases: TGTGCCAGCAGCTGGGGCTCTGGAAACACCATATATTTT. It specifies CASSWGSGNTIYF.

The chain couples TRBV5-6 to TRBJ1-5, with unresolved D. V lost 4 bases and J lost 2, with 10 bases in between. Germline lookup yields CDR1 SGHDT and CDR2 YYEEEE. The CDR3 extends over 14 amino acids. CDR3 sequence reads: CASSPGSGNQPQHF. CDR3 in DNA: TGTGCCAGCAGCCCCGGGAGTGGCAATCAGCCCCAGCATTTT.

V and J are TRBV28 and TRBJ2-1, with 7 bases that match TRBD1. The CDR3 runs 13 residues. Germline lookup yields CDR1 MDHEN and CDR2 SYDVKM. Losses at the gene ends were 9 bases for V and 1 base for J; bases not matched to a gene: 3. CDR3 bases: TGTGCCAGTACACAGGGGTCCTACAATGAGCAGTTCTTC. Its translation: CASTQGSYNEQFF.

The chain uses TRBV4-1 and TRBJ1-4, with D possibly TRBD1 on 6 matching bases. Trimming pared 3 bases from V and 3 bases from J, leaving 14 bases between. CDR1 and CDR2 from the germline V gene are MGHRA and YSYEKL. The CDR3 extends over 16 amino acids. Here the CDR3 reads CASSHGRGEANEKLFF. The CDR3 nucleotides read TGCGCCAGCAGCCACGGAAGGGGGGAGGCTAATGAAAAACTGTTTTTT.

V is TRBV19 and J is TRBJ1-1, with no clear D. The CDR3 totals 14 residues. Germline CDR1 is LNHDA and CDR2 is SQIVND (reference sequence). V lost 2 bases to trimming and J lost 4 bases, with 11 bases between them. CDR3 loop: CASSIIGSFTEAFF. CDR3 nucleotide sequence: TGTGCCAGTAGTATAATTGGGTCGTTCACTGAAGCTTTCTTT.

J is TRBJ1-1 and V is TRBV5-1; D gene unclear. CDR3 length equals 13 residues. Germline V gene sequence: CDR1 SGHRS, CDR2 YFSETQ. The V end lost 4 bases, the J end lost 11 bases, and 18 bases lay between the germline ends. This chain's CDR3 is CASSPDLTHEAFF. CDR3 bases: TGCGCCAGCAGCCCCGACCTGACGCATGAGGCTTTCTTT.

This chain connects TRBV6-2 or TRBV6-3 to TRBJ1-5; D possibly corresponds to TRBD1 (5 bases). This CDR3 comprises 13 residues. Germline loops: CDR1 MNHEY, CDR2 SVGEGT. V was pared by 2 bases and J by 6 bases, with 8 bases between. CDR3 sequence (DNA): TGTGCCAGCAGTTACAGGGGTAGTCAGCCCCAGCATTTT. Translating it yields CASSYRGSQPQHF.

This chain uses TRBV2 with TRBJ2-7, with D tentatively TRBD1 or TRBD2 (6 bases each). The V gene's germline CDR1 is SNHLY and CDR2 FYNNEI. Between the trimmed V and J ends, which lost 4 bases and 4 bases, there was a span of 14 bases. The CDR3 contains 14 residues. CDR3 sequence (DNA): TGTGCCAGCAGTGGGGGGGCTGTATCATACGAGCAGTACTTC. Residues: CASSGGAVSYEQYF.

V gene TRBV4-2 combines with J gene TRBJ2-3, with 8 bases fitting TRBD2. Germline-derived CDR1 and CDR2 are LGHNA and YNFKEQ. The CDR3 loop spans 16 amino acids. J was trimmed by 5 bases and V by 2 bases; bases with no gene match: 9. Here the CDR3 reads CASSQLQAGVRDTQYF. The DNA of the CDR3 is TGTGCCAGCAGCCAATTACAAGCGGGGGTTCGAGATACGCAGTATTTT.

The rearrangement links TRBV3-1 (or the pseudogene TRBV3-2) to TRBJ2-2; D is possibly TRBD1 (6 bases). CDR1 and CDR2 from the germline V gene are LGHDT and YNNKEL (reference sequence). Trimming pared 1 base from V and 8 bases from J, leaving 14 bases between. The CDR3 contains 15 residues. The CDR3 DNA is TGTGCCAGCAGCCAAGGCCAGGGGTGGAGGGGGGAGCTGTTTTTT. Its protein product is CASSQGQGWRGELFF.

The V gene is TRBV27, the J gene TRBJ2-2; unclear D gene. Trimming left V 5 bases short and J 3 bases short, with 13 bases between. Germline loops: CDR1 MNHEY, CDR2 SMNVEV (reference sequence). CDR3 length: 15 amino acids. Here the CDR3 DNA reads TGTGCCAGCAGTCCGGTGGGTCGATACACCGGGGAGCTGTTTTTT. Translating gives CASSPVGRYTGELFF.

The chain links TRBV28 to TRBJ1-2; 11 bases align to TRBD1. With 3 bases clipped from V and 8 bases from J, the junction kept 11 bases outside the gene matches. In germline, CDR1 is MDHEN, CDR2 SYDVKM. The CDR3 totals 16 residues. As DNA, the CDR3 is TGTGCCAGCAGTTTCCCTGGACAGGGGGCTGGATGGGGCTACACCTTC. Translating gives CASSFPGQGAGWGYTF.

The chain employs TRBV6-5 and TRBJ1-2; TRBD1 agrees at 9 bases. After removal of 7 bases from V and 7 bases from J, the junction contained 10 bases not matched to a gene. Germline V CDR1 and CDR2: MNHEY, SVGAGI. The CDR3 spans 14 residues. The DNA of the CDR3 is TGTGCCAGCACTCGGACAGGGGCGGATAGTGGCTACACCTTC. As protein: CASTRTGADSGYTF.